A selection of T cell receptor beta chains follows, all from one sample in a study of molecular identifiers for immune sequencing clone quantification. From the PCR reads, TCRdb called clonotypes with MiXCR, one entry per CDR3 protein. Of approximately 500,000 distinct CDR3 sequences listed, about 26% are singletons. The specimen sequenced was naive CD8+ T cells from blood, with Jurkat cell RNA spiked in. The source is a human donor in good health. Some libraries in this study had Jurkat cell RNA spiked in. Each CDR3 is given with its conserved first and last residue. Each record gives: clone size, D gene, J gene, V gene, CDR3 protein, CDR3 DNA. A D gene is named only where the DNA matches it firmly. The listing skips clone size in some rows; elsewhere it reads once, few, many or a size class.

>-|-|TRBJ2-3|TRBV14
CASSQGRSYTQYF
TGTGCCAGCAGCCAGGGCCGTTCATATACGCAGTATTTT
>-|-|TRBJ2-7|TRBV2
CASIPGTGLVEQYF
TGTGCCAGCATCCCCGGGACCGGCCTGGTCGAGCAGTACTTC
>few|-|TRBJ2-2|TRBV2
CASGGDTGELFF
TGTGCCAGCGGGGGAGACACCGGGGAGCTGTTTTTT
>few|-|TRBJ2-2|TRBV12-5
CASGFWPDAGTGELFF
TGTGCTAGTGGTTTTTGGCCGGATGCCGGAACCGGGGAGCTGTTTTTT
>few|-|TRBJ1-6|TRBV13
CASKTLLAYNSPLHF
TGTGCCAGCAAGACGCTACTGGCTTATAATTCACCCCTCCACTTT
>many|-|TRBJ1-1|TRBV20-1
CSATPVGQGTEAFF
TGCAGTGCCACGCCTGTCGGGCAGGGAACTGAAGCTTTCTTT
>-|-|TRBJ2-3|TRBV19
CASSIGWRSPTDTQYF
TGTGCCAGTAGTATAGGTTGGCGATCTCCGACAGATACGCAGTATTTT
>-|TRBD2|TRBJ2-7|TRBV6-1
CASSVGGGDWEQYF
TGTGCCAGCAGTGTTGGCGGGGGGGATTGGGAGCAGTACTTC
>-|-|TRBJ1-1|TRBV20-1
CSAPDRFGAFF
TGCAGTGCGCCCGACAGGTTCGGTGCTTTCTTT
>few|TRBD1|TRBJ2-7|TRBV7-2
CASSGGQVPIYEQYF
TGTGCCAGCAGTGGCGGACAGGTCCCAATCTACGAGCAGTACTTC
>many|-|TRBJ1-1|TRBV28
CASSPLLLGDTEAFF
TGTGCCAGCAGTCCCCTCCTCCTCGGAGACACTGAAGCTTTCTTT
>many|-|TRBJ1-2|TRBV7-9
CASSVSYGYTF
TGTGCCAGCAGCGTTAGCTATGGCTACACCTTC
>many|-|TRBJ1-1|TRBV4-3
CASSPSPGTEAFF
TGTGCCAGCAGTCCCTCCCCGGGGACTGAAGCTTTCTTT
>-|-|TRBJ1-1|TRBV19
CASRWRNTEAFF
TGTGCCAGTAGGTGGAGGAACACTGAAGCTTTCTTT
>few|-|TRBJ2-2|TRBV20-1
CSARDTRTSRYTGELFF
TGCAGTGCTAGGGACACCCGCACTAGCAGGTACACCGGGGAGCTGTTTTTT
>-|-|TRBJ2-5|TRBV7-9
CASSLSIGGETQYF
TGTGCCAGCAGCTTATCGATCGGTGGAGAGACCCAGTACTTC
>few|-|TRBJ1-2|TRBV20-1
CSAVDGRDYGYTF
TGCAGTGCCGTAGACGGCAGGGACTATGGCTACACCTTC
>few|-|TRBJ1-1|TRBV21-1
CASSNMTGMTETFF
TGTGCCAGCAGCAACATGACAGGTATGACTGAAACTTTCTTT
>many|-|TRBJ1-5|TRBV5-6
CASNTAFQPQHF
TGTGCCAGCAACACAGCCTTCCAGCCCCAGCATTTT
>few|-|TRBJ2-2|TRBV3-1
CASSQDRDSPGELFF
TGTGCCAGCAGCCAAGACCGGGACTCCCCCGGGGAGCTGTTTTTT
>-|-|TRBJ1-6|TRBV11-2
CASSLADSSYNSPLHF
TGTGCCAGCAGCTTAGCGGACAGCTCCTATAATTCACCCCTCCACTTT